This T cell receptor beta chain was identified in a study of cytomegalovirus exposure and HLA in healthy donors (dated by TCRdb to the late 2010s). Regarding the research as a whole: A later analysis indicated that the roughly 130 validation repertoires were generated on the platform also employed for the approximately 670 repertoires of the first cohort. The study combined high-throughput TCR immunosequencing, statistical association of individual TCRs with disease status, and machine learning to predict cytomegalovirus infection status. Along with the 666-subject first cohort, a separate validation cohort of over a hundred different subjects was used. The study was designed to test whether signatures of past pathogen exposure could be identified by cataloging public T cell receptors. Results and caveats for the whole study, not just this receptor: A total of 164 TCR beta chains were listed by the study as associated with cytomegalovirus. Most TCR sequences were observed very rarely across donors, whereas some public TCRs were present in many individuals. Subsequent analysis determined that TCRs grouped into clusters in the first cohort also showed a tendency toward co-occurrence across the 90 to 150 validation repertoires, and approximately 93% of cluster scores exceeded 0. A few of the identified cytomegalovirus-associated TCR beta chains were confirmed in vitro to be specific for cytomegalovirus antigens. A later analysis had no HLA typing for the validation cohort, so co-occurrence there was scored across all 120 or so repertoires. The authors suggested that the approach could potentially be extended to other disease states and immunological phenotypes. In both the original and validation cohorts, the classifier was reported to diagnose cytomegalovirus status with high specificity and sensitivity.

Worth noting for this clone: Its antigen is unknown. Base qualities are not recorded, but no much larger clone differs from it by a single base.

Trimming removed 1 base from V and 3 bases from J, leaving 7 bases between the germline ends. CDR1 and CDR2 are drawn from the germline V gene: SGHRS, YFSETQ. The CDR3 runs 13 amino acids, cysteine and phenylalanine included. Just CDR3 DNA is preserved here, 39 bases in frame from base 1. The method behind the library was the immunoSEQ multiplex PCR assay. The authors processed their data as follows. To diagnose cytomegalovirus status from the catalog of TCR beta chain sequences, a statistical classification framework was built. Sourced from immuneACCESS, this table was stored by TCRdb with only in-frame sequences that have V and J called. A share of the clones is absent; for the studies checked, an unresolved V gene accounts for under half, and the remainder has no known explanation. The V and J calls and clone size are taken from that table; D and trimming were inferred from the DNA. In this sample the table shows 150,000 or so clones, just over 85% of which occur a single time. Clones ranked in the top ten supply approximately 2% of the sample.

Donors formed part of the validation cohort, which comprised about 130 subjects and was distinct from the first cohort of over 500 subjects. Sequences were obtained from PBMCs. This receptor was obtained from a human donor in good health. The chain was built from TRBV5-1 and TRBJ1-1; the D gene is not confidently resolved. The CDR3: CASSLLGDTEAFF. The DNA is TGCGCCAGCAGCTTGCTGGGAGACACTGAAGCTTTCTTT.